This T cell receptor (beta chain) is from a study of breast tumors, draining lymph nodes, adjacent tissues. Overall study results and limits: Tumor T cell lymph node origin was a supported hypothesis, not proven.

The V end was cut by 0 bases, the J end by 4 bases, with 6 bases between. The CDR3 runs 14 residues. Germline values: CDR1 MNHEY, CDR2 SVGAGI. Axillary draining lymph nodes of breast cancer patients supplied the node samples. In TCRdb, the multiplex PCR reads were re-called with MiXCR into one record per CDR3 protein. The table records about 230,000 distinct CDR3 sequences, roughly 32% of them present only once. This clonotype showed up many times. What it recognizes is unknown. This chain connects TRBV6-5 to TRBJ1-4; D is uncertain. The clonotype was recovered from a female donor with breast cancer. Some clones in this sample may be carry-over from other donors' samples. Material: axillary lymph node tissue. The CDR3 region is CASSYSAFNEKLFF. As DNA, the CDR3 is TGTGCCAGCAGTTACTCGGCATTTAATGAAAAACTGTTTTTT.